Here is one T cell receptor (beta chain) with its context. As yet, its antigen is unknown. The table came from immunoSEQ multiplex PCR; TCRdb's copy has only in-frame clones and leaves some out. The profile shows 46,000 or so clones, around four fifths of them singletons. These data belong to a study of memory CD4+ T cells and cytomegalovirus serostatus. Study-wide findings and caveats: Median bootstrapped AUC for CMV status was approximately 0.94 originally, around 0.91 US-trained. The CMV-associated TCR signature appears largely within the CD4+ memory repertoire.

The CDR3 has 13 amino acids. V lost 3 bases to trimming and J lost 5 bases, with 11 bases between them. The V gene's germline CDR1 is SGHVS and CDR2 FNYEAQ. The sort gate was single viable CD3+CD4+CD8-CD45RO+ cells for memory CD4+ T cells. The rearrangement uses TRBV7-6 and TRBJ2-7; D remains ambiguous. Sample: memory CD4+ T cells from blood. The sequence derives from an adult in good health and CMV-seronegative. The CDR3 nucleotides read TGTGCCAGCAGCTTCCCCCCGGGTGACGAGCAGTACTTC. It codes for CASSFPPGDEQYF.